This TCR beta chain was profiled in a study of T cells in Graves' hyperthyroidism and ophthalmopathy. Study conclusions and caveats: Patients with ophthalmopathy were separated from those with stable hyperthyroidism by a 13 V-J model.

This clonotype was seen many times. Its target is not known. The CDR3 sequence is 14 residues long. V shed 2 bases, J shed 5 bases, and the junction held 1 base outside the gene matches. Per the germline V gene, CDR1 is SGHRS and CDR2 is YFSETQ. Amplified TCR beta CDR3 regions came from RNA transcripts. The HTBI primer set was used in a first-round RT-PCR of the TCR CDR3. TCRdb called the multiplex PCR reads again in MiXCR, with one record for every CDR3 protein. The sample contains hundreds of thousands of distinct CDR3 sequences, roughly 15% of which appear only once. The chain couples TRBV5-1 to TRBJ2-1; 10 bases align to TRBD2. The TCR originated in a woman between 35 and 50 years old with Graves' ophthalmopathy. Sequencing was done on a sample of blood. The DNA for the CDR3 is TGCGCCAGCAGCTTCCTAGCGGGAGACAATGAGCAGTTCTTC. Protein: CASSFLAGDNEQFF.